Following are 11 T cell receptor beta chains from one sample sequenced in a study of T-cell reconstitution after alpha-beta-depleted transplantation in children. Unique molecular identifiers were incorporated during preparation of the TCRbeta library. TCRdb ran MiXCR on the PCR reads and lists one entry per CDR3 protein. The table has about 540,000 distinct CDR3 sequences, about 17% seen once. The sequencing used PBMCs from the stem cell graft donor, collected from the stem cell graft. The source of these receptors is a human donor who donated a stem cell graft to a child with acute lymphoblastic leukemia.

This clonotype has at least ten counts. This rearrangement joins TRBV9 to TRBJ1-1; no definite D call. Trimming shortened V by 1 base and J by 5 bases, and 6 bases separated the two germline ends. The CDR3 contains 12 residues. Per germline, CDR1 SGDLS and CDR2 YYNGEE. CDR3 sequence reads: CASSVSGTEAFF. The CDR3 nucleotides are TGTGCCAGCAGCGTATCTGGGACTGAAGCTTTCTTT.

This rearrangement joins TRBV9 to TRBJ2-1; 8 nucleotides match TRBD2. The CDR3 loop spans 14 amino acids. The germline V gene encodes CDR1 SGDLS and CDR2 YYNGEE. The junction had 6 bases not matched to a gene; V was cut back by 0 bases and J by 10 bases. The CDR3 DNA follows: TGTGCCAGCAGCGTAGCCGGGAGGGTTTGGGAGCAGTTCTTC. Translation: CASSVAGRVWEQFF.

The genes are TRBV5-1 and TRBJ2-2, with D unclear. Germline CDR1 and CDR2: SGHRS and YFSETQ. CDR3 length: 14 amino acids. Trimming took off 2 bases at V and 3 bases at J, with 8 bases between the two ends. CDR3 amino acids: CASSFTSYTGELFF. The CDR3 DNA reads as TGCGCCAGCAGCTTTACCTCGTACACCGGGGAGCTGTTTTTT. The full variable domain, with the rest looked up from reference TRBV5-1 and TRBJ2-2, is KAGVTQTPRYLIKTRGQQVTLSCSPISGHRSVSWYQQTPGQGLQFLFEYFSETQRNKGNFPGRFSGRQFSNSRSEMNVSTLELGDSALYLCASSFTSYTGELFFGEGSRLTVL.

The rearrangement joins TRBV9 to TRBJ2-1; perhaps TRBD2 as D (6 bases). The germline V gene encodes CDR1 SGDLS and CDR2 YYNGEE. The CDR3 is made up of 15 amino acids. V lost 4 bases and J 2 bases, leaving 13 bases between the germline ends. This CDR3 is CASSRTSLPYNEQFF. The CDR3 region has the DNA TGTGCCAGCAGCAGAACTAGCCTACCCTACAATGAGCAGTTCTTC.

The chain is built from TRBV7-9 and TRBJ2-3, with TRBD1 matching 10 bases. Per the germline V gene, CDR1 is SEHNR and CDR2 is FQNEAQ (reference sequence). This CDR3 is built from 17 residues. Trimming removed 2 bases from V and 5 bases from J; junction bases left unmatched: 10. As DNA, the CDR3 is TGTGCCAGCAGCTTAAAACGTCTGGGACAGGGGATAGATACGCAGTATTTT. Protein: CASSLKRLGQGIDTQYF. Looking up the rest from reference TRBV7-9 and TRBJ2-3 gives the full variable domain: DTGVSQNPRHKITKRGQNVTFRCDPISEHNRLYWYRQTLGQGPEFLTYFQNEAQLEKSRLLSDRFSAERPKGSFSTLEIQRTEQGDSAMYLCASSLKRLGQGIDTQYFGPGTRLTVL.

The rearrangement links TRBV21-1 to TRBJ1-1. TRBV21-1 is classified as a pseudogene. This CDR3 spans 14 amino acids. DNA of the CDR3: TGTGCCAGCAGCAAAGATTGTTACGGGACTGAAGCTTTCTTT. This translates into CASSKDCYGTEAFF.

This clonotype was detected many times. The rearrangement links TRBV5-1 to TRBJ2-1; a possible D gene is TRBD2 (6 bases). CDR1 is SGHRS, CDR2 YFSETQ, per germline. The CDR3 has 15 residues. Trimming pared 0 bases from V and 4 bases from J, leaving 11 bases between. CDR3 sequence reads: CASSLEASVYNEQFF. For the CDR3, the DNA is TGCGCCAGCAGCTTGGAGGCTAGCGTATACAATGAGCAGTTCTTC.

The chain couples TRBV3-1 to TRBJ2-1, with D possibly being TRBD2 (6 bases). The V gene lost 4 bases and the J gene lost 4 bases, with 20 bases spanning the gap. Germline V CDR1 and CDR2: LGHDT, YNNKEL (reference sequence). This CDR3 contains 17 residues. CDR3 region: CASSRRLDEGIYNEQFF. CDR3 DNA: TGTGCCAGCAGCCGCAGACTAGATGAGGGGATATACAATGAGCAGTTCTTC.

The V call is TRBV5-1, the J call TRBJ2-7; D not certain. In germline, CDR1 is SGHRS, CDR2 YFSETQ. Trimming removed 3 bases from V and 0 bases from J, with 7 bases in between. The CDR3 extends over 13 amino acids. DNA for the CDR3: TGCGCCAGCAGCTCCTACACCTCCTACGAGCAGTACTTC. Amino acids: CASSSYTSYEQYF. The whole variable domain, remainder taken from reference TRBV5-1 and TRBJ2-7, is KAGVTQTPRYLIKTRGQQVTLSCSPISGHRSVSWYQQTPGQGLQFLFEYFSETQRNKGNFPGRFSGRQFSNSRSEMNVSTLELGDSALYLCASSSYTSYEQYFGPGTRLTVT.

In its sample, this clonotype was seen a few times. V and J are TRBV9 and TRBJ2-1; 8 nucleotides agree with TRBD2. After removal of 3 bases from V and 0 bases from J, the junction contained 5 bases not matched to a gene. The germline V gene encodes CDR1 SGDLS and CDR2 YYNGEE. CDR3 length equals 16 residues. The CDR3 DNA reads as TGTGCCAGCAGCGCCCAGAGCGGGAGCTCCTACAATGAGCAGTTCTTC. It encodes CASSAQSGSSYNEQFF.

The chain couples TRBV5-1 to TRBJ1-1; D ambiguous. Germline V CDR1 and CDR2: SGHRS, YFSETQ. Trimming stripped 0 bases from V and 3 bases from J, with 12 bases between. The CDR3 spans 15 residues. The CDR3 nucleotides are TGCGCCAGCAGCTTGGAGATGATTGGGGACACTGAAGCTTTCTTT. As protein: CASSLEMIGDTEAFF.